This T cell receptor beta chain was captured in a study of shared clonotypes between healthy human individuals. Study-wide results and caveats: Only blood was sampled, and tissue TCR repertoires likely differ from blood ones. Limitation of the genetic and exposure-history diversity represented came from the few donors.

Authors' processing steps: Junction-only sequences produced by ImmunoSEQ had no quality scores, so filtering differed. TCRdb's table, derived via immunoSEQ multiplex PCR, lists solely in-frame clones and lacks some. V, J and clone size are those of that table, while D and trimming were read from the DNA. The sample has some 490,000 clones; about 85% are singletons. Trimming removed 9 bases at V and 3 bases at J, with 5 bases between. The CDR3 is 10 amino acids. The germline gives CDR1 KGHSH, CDR2 LQKENI. This clone has a single count. Antigen: not known. Donors comprised only Caucasian adults living in Nashville, Tennessee.

The chain has TRBV18 and TRBJ2-5; D unresolved. This clonotype originated in a woman in her 40s in good health. Some clones in this sample may be carry-over from other donors' samples. Sample: PBMCs. The CDR3 is CARSEETQYF. CDR3 bases: TGTGCCAGGTCCGAAGAGACCCAGTACTTC.